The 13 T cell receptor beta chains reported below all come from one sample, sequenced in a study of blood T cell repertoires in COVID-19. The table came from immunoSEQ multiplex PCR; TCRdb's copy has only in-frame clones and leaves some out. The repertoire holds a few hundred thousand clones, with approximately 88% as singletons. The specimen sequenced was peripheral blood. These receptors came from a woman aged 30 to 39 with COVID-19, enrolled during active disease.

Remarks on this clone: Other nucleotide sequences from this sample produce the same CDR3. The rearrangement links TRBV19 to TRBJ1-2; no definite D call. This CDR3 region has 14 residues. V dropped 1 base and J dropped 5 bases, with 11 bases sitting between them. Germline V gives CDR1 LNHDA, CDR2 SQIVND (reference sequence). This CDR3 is CASSIGTNLYGYTF. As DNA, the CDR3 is TGTGCCAGTAGTATAGGTACAAACCTGTATGGCTACACCTTC.

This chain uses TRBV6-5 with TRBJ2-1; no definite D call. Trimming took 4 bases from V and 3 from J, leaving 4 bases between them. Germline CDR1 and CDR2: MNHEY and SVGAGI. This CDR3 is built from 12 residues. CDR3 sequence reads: CASSSLYNEQFF. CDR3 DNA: TGTGCCAGCAGTTCTCTCTACAATGAGCAGTTCTTC.

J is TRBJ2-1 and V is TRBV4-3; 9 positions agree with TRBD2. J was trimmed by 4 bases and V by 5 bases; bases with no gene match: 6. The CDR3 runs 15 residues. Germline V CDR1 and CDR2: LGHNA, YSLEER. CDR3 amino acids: CASSSRSGRYNEQFF. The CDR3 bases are TGCGCCAGCAGCTCTCGCAGCGGGAGGTACAATGAGCAGTTCTTC.

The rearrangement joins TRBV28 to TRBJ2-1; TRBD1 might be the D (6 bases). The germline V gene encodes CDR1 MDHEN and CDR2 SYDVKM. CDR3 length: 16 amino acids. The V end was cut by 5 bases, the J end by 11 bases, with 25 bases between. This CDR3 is CASSPGTILGASQQFF. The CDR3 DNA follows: TGTGCCAGCAGTCCGGGGACCATCCTGGGGGCCTCGCAGCAGTTCTTC.

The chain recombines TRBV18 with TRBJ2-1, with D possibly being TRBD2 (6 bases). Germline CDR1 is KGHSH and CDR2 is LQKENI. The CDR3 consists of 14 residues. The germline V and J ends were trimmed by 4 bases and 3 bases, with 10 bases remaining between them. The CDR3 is CASSLTGLYNEQFF. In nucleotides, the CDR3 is TGTGCCAGCTCACTCACGGGACTCTACAATGAGCAGTTCTTC.

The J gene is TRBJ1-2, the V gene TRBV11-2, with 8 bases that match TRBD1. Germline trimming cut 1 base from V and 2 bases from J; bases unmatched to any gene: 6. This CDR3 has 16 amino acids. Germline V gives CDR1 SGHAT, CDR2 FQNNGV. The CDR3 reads CASSLVDTGGNYGYTF. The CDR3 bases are TGTGCCAGCAGCTTAGTGGACACAGGGGGAAACTATGGCTACACCTTC. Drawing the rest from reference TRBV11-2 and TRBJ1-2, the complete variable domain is EAGVAQSPRYKIIEKRQSVAFWCNPISGHATLYWYQQILGQGPKLLIQFQNNGVVDDSQLPKDRFSAERLKGVDSTLKIQPAKLEDSAVYLCASSLVDTGGNYGYTFGSGTRLTVV.

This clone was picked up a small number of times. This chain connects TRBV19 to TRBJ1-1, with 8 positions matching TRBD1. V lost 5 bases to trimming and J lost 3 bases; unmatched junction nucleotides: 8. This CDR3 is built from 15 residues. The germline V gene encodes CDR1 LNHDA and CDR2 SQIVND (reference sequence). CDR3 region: CASSPWDRMDTEAFF. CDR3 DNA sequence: TGTGCCAGTAGTCCCTGGGACAGGATGGACACTGAAGCTTTCTTT.

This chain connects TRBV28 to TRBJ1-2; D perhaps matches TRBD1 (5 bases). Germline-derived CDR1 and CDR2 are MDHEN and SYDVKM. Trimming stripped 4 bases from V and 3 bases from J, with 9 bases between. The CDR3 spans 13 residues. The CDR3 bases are TGTGCCAGCAGTTCAACAGGCGACTATGGCTACACCTTC. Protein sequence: CASSSTGDYGYTF.

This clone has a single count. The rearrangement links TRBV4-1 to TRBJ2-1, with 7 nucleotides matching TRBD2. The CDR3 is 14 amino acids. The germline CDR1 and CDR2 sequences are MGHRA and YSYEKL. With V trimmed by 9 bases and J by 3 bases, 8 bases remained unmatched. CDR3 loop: CARGGDYRYNEQFF. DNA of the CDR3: TGCGCCAGGGGAGGGGACTACCGCTACAATGAGCAGTTCTTC.

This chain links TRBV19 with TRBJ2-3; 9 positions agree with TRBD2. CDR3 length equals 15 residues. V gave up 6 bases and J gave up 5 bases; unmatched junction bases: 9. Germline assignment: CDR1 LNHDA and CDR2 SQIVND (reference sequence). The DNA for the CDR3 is TGTGCCAGTAGCCCCGGGACTAGCAATGGAGATACGCAGTATTTT. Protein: CASSPGTSNGDTQYF.

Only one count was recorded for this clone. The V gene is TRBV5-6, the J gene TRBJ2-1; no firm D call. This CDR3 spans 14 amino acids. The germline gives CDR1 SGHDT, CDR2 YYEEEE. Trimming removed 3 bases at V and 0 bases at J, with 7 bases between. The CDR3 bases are TGTGCCAGCAGCTCGGAGAGCTCCTACAATGAGCAGTTCTTC. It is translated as CASSSESSYNEQFF.

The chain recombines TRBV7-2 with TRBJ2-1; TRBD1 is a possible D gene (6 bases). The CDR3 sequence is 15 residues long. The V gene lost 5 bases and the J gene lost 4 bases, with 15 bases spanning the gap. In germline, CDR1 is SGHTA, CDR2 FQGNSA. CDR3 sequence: CASSKNRVPYNEQFF. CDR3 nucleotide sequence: TGTGCCAGCAGCAAGAACAGGGTCCCTTACAATGAGCAGTTCTTC.

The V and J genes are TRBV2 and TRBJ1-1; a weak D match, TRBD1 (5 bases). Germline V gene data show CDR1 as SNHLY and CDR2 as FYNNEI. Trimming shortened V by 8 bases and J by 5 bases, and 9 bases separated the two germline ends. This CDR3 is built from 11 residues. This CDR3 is CASREGTEAFF. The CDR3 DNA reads TGTGCCAGCCGGGAGGGGACTGAAGCTTTCTTT.